Presented here are 5 T cell receptor beta chains from one specimen sequenced in a study of blood T cell repertoires in COVID-19. The protocol was immunoSEQ multiplex PCR, while the TCRdb copy is restricted to in-frame clones and leaves out a portion. There are some 330,000 clones in the sample; over 80% occur only once, and 5.1% lies in the top ten. Sequenced sample: PBMCs or T cells enriched from blood (not recorded which). The source is a woman aged 45-60 years who had recovered from COVID-19.

The chain has TRBV7-9 and TRBJ2-7, with 8 bases aligning to TRBD1. The CDR3 spans 14 residues. The J segment lost 4 bases and the V segment lost 2 bases, leaving 4 bases of the junction unmatched. CDR1 and CDR2 from the germline V gene are SEHNR and FQNEAQ (reference sequence). CDR3 in DNA: TGTGCCAGCAGCTTATTCGACAGGGGATACGAGCAGTACTTC. Its protein product is CASSLFDRGYEQYF.

The rearrangement uses TRBV4-2 and TRBJ2-2, with D possibly being TRBD2 (6 bases). The CDR3 loop spans 17 amino acids. Germline-derived CDR1 and CDR2 are LGHNA and YNFKEQ. V was trimmed by 0 bases and J by 1 base, leaving 12 bases between them. The CDR3 sequence is CASSQEKSSGNTGELFF. The CDR3 region has the DNA TGTGCCAGCAGCCAAGAAAAGAGTAGCGGGAACACCGGGGAGCTGTTTTTT.

This sequence joins TRBV30 and TRBJ1-3; perhaps TRBD1 as D (6 bases). The germline gives CDR1 GTSNPN, CDR2 SVGIG (reference sequence). V shed 1 base and J shed 9 bases, with 10 bases lying between them. This CDR3 is built from 12 residues. CDR3 loop: CAWSAQGGTIYF. The DNA of the CDR3 is TGTGCCTGGAGTGCACAAGGGGGCACCATATATTTT.

The rearrangement uses TRBV6-2 or TRBV6-3 and TRBJ1-1; 8 nucleotides agree with TRBD1. J lost 4 bases, V lost 3 bases, and 7 bases had no gene match. The CDR3 loop spans 15 amino acids. Germline V gives CDR1 MNHEY, CDR2 SVGEGT. The CDR3 DNA follows: TGTGCCAGCAGTTATTCGCAGGGGGCGATCACTGAAGCTTTCTTT. Translation: CASSYSQGAITEAFF.

The chain combines TRBV9 with TRBJ1-3, with a possible D match to TRBD1 (5 bases). This CDR3 is 15 amino acids long. Germline-derived CDR1 and CDR2 are SGDLS and YYNGEE. Deletions cut 3 bases from V and 3 bases from J, with 13 bases between. The CDR3 nucleotides read TGTGCCAGCAGCGCACCCCAGGGCGTTGGAAACACCATATATTTT. Its translation: CASSAPQGVGNTIYF.